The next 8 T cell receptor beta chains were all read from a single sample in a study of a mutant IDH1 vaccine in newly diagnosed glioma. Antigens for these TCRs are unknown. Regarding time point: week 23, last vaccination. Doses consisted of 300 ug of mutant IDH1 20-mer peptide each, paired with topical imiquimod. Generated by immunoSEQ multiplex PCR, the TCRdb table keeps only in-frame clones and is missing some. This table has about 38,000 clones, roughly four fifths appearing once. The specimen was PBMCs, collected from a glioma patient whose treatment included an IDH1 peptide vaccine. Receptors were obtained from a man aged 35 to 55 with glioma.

CDR3 residues: CASSLLVGGISYGYTF. The CDR3 nucleotides read TGTGCCAGCAGCTTACTTGTCGGGGGAATAAGCTATGGCTACACCTTC. The chain recombines TRBV11-2 with TRBJ1-2, with D perhaps matching TRBD1 (5 bases). The length of the CDR3 is 16 residues. The V end lost 2 bases, the J end lost 4 bases, and 17 bases lay between the germline ends. CDR1 is SGHAT and CDR2 is FQNNGV in the germline V gene.

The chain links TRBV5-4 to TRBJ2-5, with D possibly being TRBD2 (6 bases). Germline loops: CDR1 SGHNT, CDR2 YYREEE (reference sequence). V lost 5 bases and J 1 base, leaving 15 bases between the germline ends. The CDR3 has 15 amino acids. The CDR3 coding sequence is TGTGCCAGCAGTGGACGGCGGCGGGGCCAAGAGACCCAGTACTTC. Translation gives CASSGRRRGQETQYF.

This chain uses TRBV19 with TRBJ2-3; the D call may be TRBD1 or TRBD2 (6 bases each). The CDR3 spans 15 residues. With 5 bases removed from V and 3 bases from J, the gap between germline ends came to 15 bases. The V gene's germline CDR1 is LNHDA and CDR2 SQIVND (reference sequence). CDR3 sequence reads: CASSPGGGRTDTQYF. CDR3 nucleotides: TGTGCCAGTAGTCCTGGTGGGGGGCGGACAGATACGCAGTATTTT.

The CDR3 DNA reads as TGTGCCAGCAGCTTAGTCTACTCTGGAAACACCATATATTTT. Its protein product is CASSLVYSGNTIYF. The V and J genes are TRBV13 and TRBJ1-3; no firm D call. The CDR3 consists of 14 residues. V was trimmed by 1 base and J by 0 bases, leaving 4 bases between them. Germline V gene data show CDR1 as PRHDT and CDR2 as FYEKMQ (reference sequence). Variable domain in full (rest from reference TRBV13 and TRBJ1-3): AAGVIQSPRHLIKEKRETATLKCYPIPRHDTVYWYQQGPGQDPQFLISFYEKMQSDKGSIPDRFSAQQFSDYHSELNMSSLELGDSALYFCASSLVYSGNTIYFGEGSWLTVV.

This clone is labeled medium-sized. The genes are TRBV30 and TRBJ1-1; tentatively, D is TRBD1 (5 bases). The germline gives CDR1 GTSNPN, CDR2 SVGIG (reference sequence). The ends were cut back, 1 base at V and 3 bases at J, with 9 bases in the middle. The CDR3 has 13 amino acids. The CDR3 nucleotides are TGTGCCTGGAGTGAGGGGACCGACACTGAAGCTTTCTTT. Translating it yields CAWSEGTDTEAFF.

The CDR3 is CASSLVQGNYGYTF. CDR3 nucleotide sequence: TGTGCCAGCAGCTTAGTACAGGGTAACTATGGCTACACCTTC. The chain has TRBV7-2 and TRBJ1-2; D is perhaps TRBD1 (6 bases). This CDR3 spans 14 amino acids. Deletions cut 1 base from V and 1 base from J, with 7 bases between. Germline-derived CDR1 and CDR2 are SGHTA and FQGNSA.

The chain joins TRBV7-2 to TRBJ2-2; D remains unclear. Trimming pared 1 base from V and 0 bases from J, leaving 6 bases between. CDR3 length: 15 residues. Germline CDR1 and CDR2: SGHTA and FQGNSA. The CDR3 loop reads CASSLGRANTGELFF. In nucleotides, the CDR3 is TGTGCCAGCAGCTTAGGACGGGCGAACACCGGGGAGCTGTTTTTT.

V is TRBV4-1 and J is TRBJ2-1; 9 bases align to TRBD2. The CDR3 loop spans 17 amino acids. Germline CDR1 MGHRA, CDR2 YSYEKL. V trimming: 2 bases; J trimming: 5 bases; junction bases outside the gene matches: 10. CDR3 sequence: CASSQRTILAGNNEQFF. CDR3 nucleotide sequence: TGCGCCAGCAGCCAACGAACGATACTAGCGGGCAACAATGAGCAGTTCTTC.